Sequencing of this TCR beta chain was carried out in a study of T-cell reconstitution after alpha-beta-depleted transplantation in children. This clonotype came up a few times. The CDR3 totals 15 residues. V was pared by 2 bases and J by 5 bases, with 16 bases between. Preparation of the TCRbeta library used unique molecular identifiers. MiXCR, run by TCRdb on the PCR reads, gives a single entry per CDR3 protein. The repertoire consists of 350,000 to 450,000 distinct CDR3 sequences, with about a fifth occurring once and the leading ten covering 3.5% to 4%. The V gene is TRBV12-3 or TRBV12-4, the J gene TRBJ2-7; D is ambiguous. The sequence was collected from a human donor who donated a stem cell graft to a child with acute myeloid leukemia. This specimen was PBMCs from the stem cell graft donor, taken from the stem cell graft. The CDR3 loop reads CASSLNPAGWNEQYF. CDR3 sequence (DNA): TGTGCCAGCAGTTTAAACCCGGCAGGTTGGAACGAGCAGTACTTC.